The present T cell receptor beta chain was sequenced within a study of blood T cell repertoires in COVID-19 (TCRdb year 2020). In terms of the full investigation: Collaborator samples came from the United States, Italy and Spain and covered acute and convalescent phases of COVID-19. The sample metadata nearly always contained a de-identified subject ID, COVID-19 status, age in years and sex. Deeply sampled blood TCRbeta repertoires from subjects exposed to, actively infected with, or recovered from COVID-19 were included in the dataset. The repertoires were made available in a free public database intended to serve as a resource for research on the immune response to SARS-CoV-2. HLA class I and class II types, where available, came from metadata supplied by the sample provider rather than from assay-based typing. The material from the prospective study consisted of cDNA or gDNA derived from T cells, B-cell-depleted T cells, or PBMCs. The samples were drawn from two sources: the first 160 participants of the ongoing ImmuneRACE study, and fewer than 1,500 subjects contributed by 6 global collaborators.

The immunoSEQ Assay, a bias-controlled multiplex PCR, was used to amplify TCRbeta CDR3 regions from genomic DNA. The authors' pipeline ran thus. The number of nucleated cells in each sample was estimated from the amplification of reference gene primers within the assay. Sequence reads were collapsed and filtered to measure the absolute abundance of every unique TCRbeta CDR3 rearrangement. Productive Simpson clonality was computed per sample as the square root of Simpson's diversity index over productive rearrangements. TCRdb provides this immuneACCESS table in a form limited to in-frame rearrangements. Some clones are lacking; in checked studies, under half of them reflect an unresolved V gene, and why the rest are absent is not known. Clonal size and the V and J genes are those of that table, whereas D and trimming came from the DNA. Here the sample has fewer than 300,000 clones; 85% occur a single time. Roughly 2.7% of the sample is in the top ten clones.

Participants in the prospective study were aged roughly 18 to 89 years, lived in 24 United States geographic areas, and enrolled through a virtual design. In the prospective study, participants were assigned to cohorts based on the clinical history participants reported in a screening survey and a study questionnaire. Recovered participants in ImmuneRACE Cohort 3 were defined as having two consecutive negative NP/OP PCR tests, clearance from a healthcare professional, or resolution of symptoms. In the prospective study, mobile phlebotomists collected whole blood, serum and a nasopharyngeal or oropharyngeal swab from each participant. Additional blood draws and questionnaires over an approximately two-month period could optionally be provided by prospective study participants. Prospective study blood samples were shipped either frozen or at room temperature before DNA extraction. The germline V gene provides CDR1 SNHLY and CDR2 FYNNEI. Germline trimming: 3 bases from V, 5 bases from J; junction bases outside gene matches: 7. The CDR3 measures 15 amino acids from cysteine to phenylalanine. Only the CDR3 portion is preserved as DNA: 45 bases, with reading frame beginning at the first base.

What the study reported, not specific to this receptor: The amount of clinical and demographic metadata varied by source and participant and was provided uncurated.

In regard to this clone: Its antigen is not yet known. Base qualities were left out, and no much larger clone turns up one base away.

What was sequenced was PBMCs or T cells enriched from blood (not recorded which). This clonotype originated in a woman aged 45 to 65 who had recovered from COVID-19. Recombination connected TRBV2 to TRBJ2-5; the junction holds 9 bases that match TRBD1. The CDR3: CASSEQGQGGETQYF. The bases read TGTGCCAGCAGTGAGCAGGGACAGGGAGGGGAGACCCAGTACTTC.